This T cell receptor beta chain was found in a study of post-analysis software for immune sequencing data (dated by TCRdb to between 2015 and 2017). For the wider study: The recorded disease courses included relapsing-remitting, secondary progressive and progressive-relapsing multiple sclerosis, and some patients had no subtype annotation. The patient repertoires were set against ten to eleven previously published healthy control repertoires from donors whose ages ranged from about 6 to 25 years. A subset of samples was prepared in parallel using single-end sample barcoding, then pooled and co-amplified after Illumina adapter ligation. Summary of the overall study and its limitations: Direct clustering with F measure revealed strong co-clustering of samples prepared in the same batch, which led to a batch-effect correction. Significantly higher frequencies in patients than in controls were found for about five TRBV segments, including TRBV5-6, TRBV5-1 and TRBV20-1. Compared with controls, multiple sclerosis patients had significantly lower normalized Chao1 diversity, a finding suggesting substantial peripheral T-cell clonal expansion. The control group was slightly older than the multiple sclerosis patient group.

The CDR3 contains 15 residues, cysteine and phenylalanine counted. Left in the record is the CDR3 DNA by itself, 45 bases read in frame from the first base. CDR1 and CDR2 are read off the germline V gene as SGHAT and FQNNGV. V is reduced by 5 bases and J by 7 bases, leaving a spacing of 18 bases between them. To demonstrate the VDJtools post-analysis software, the study profiled TCR beta repertoires from the peripheral blood of 13 young patients with multiple sclerosis. The multiple sclerosis patients were children and adolescents between roughly 6 and 16 years of age. Notes on this clonotype: Its antigen is currently not known. No base quality values were provided; no much bigger clone lies one nucleotide off.

The library was made by PCR. Data came from an Illumina HiSeq 2500. To reduce PCR and sequencing biases, unique molecular identifiers were incorporated into the TCR beta cDNA libraries. Approximately 500,000 cDNA molecules were obtained per 1 to 10 million input T cells, so each molecule approximated one T cell. Patient libraries were prepared and sequenced with the same protocol used for the earlier healthy control dataset. Samples belonging to the same batch were prepared together, multiplexed and sequenced on a shared HiSeq lane. The original methods were these. MIGEC was used to process the raw barcoded reads, and molecular identifier groups with only a single read were discarded before consensus assembly and CDR3 extraction. Clonotype tables were post-analysed with VDJtools, normalizing diversity by down-sampling all datasets to the smallest sample size. In repertoire overlap clustering, CDR3 amino acid sequences, but not nucleotide sequences, were matched to correct batch-related cross-sample contamination. Using fastp at Q25 and MiXCR, TCRdb reprocessed the public reads and kept productive beta chains. Each CDR3 protein appears once, grouped with its most common genes and DNA. TCRdb's processing, not the study's, gives the V and J calls here. Recorded for this sample are more than 500,000 distinct CDR3 sequences; less than 40% of them occurred a single time. The top ten constitute roughly 6% of the sample.

Source material: blood. The clonotype originates from a girl younger than 18 with multiple sclerosis. The chain is encoded by TRBV11-2 joined to TRBJ2-1; the D assignment is uncertain and may be TRBD1 or TRBD2, with 6 bases supporting each. The sequence in DNA is TGTGCCAGCAGCCTCGTGTGGGGGGCAGAAAATGAGCAGTTCTTC. Its protein is CASSLVWGAENEQFF. The CDR3, completed at both ends by the reference TRBV11-2 and TRBJ2-1 genes, gives the full variable domain EAGVAQSPRYKIIEKRQSVAFWCNPISGHATLYWYQQILGQGPKLLIQFQNNGVVDDSQLPKDRFSAERLKGVDSTLKIQPAKLEDSAVYLCASSLVWGAENEQFFGPGTRLTVL.